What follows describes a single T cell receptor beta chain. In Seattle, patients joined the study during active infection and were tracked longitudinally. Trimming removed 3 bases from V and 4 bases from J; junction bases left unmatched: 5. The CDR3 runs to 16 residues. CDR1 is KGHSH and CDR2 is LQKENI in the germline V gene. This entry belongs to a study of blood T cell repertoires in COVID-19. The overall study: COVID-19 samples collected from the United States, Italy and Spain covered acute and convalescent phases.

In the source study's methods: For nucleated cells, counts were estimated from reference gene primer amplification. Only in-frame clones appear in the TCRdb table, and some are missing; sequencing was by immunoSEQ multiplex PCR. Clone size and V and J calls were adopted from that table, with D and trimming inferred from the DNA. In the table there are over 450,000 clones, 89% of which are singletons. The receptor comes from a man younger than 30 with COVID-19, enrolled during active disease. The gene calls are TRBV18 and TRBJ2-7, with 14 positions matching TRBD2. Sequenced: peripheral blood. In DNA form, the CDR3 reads TGTGCCAGCTCACCGACTAGCGGGGGGGCCGGGTACGAGCAGTACTTC. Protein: CASSPTSGGAGYEQYF.